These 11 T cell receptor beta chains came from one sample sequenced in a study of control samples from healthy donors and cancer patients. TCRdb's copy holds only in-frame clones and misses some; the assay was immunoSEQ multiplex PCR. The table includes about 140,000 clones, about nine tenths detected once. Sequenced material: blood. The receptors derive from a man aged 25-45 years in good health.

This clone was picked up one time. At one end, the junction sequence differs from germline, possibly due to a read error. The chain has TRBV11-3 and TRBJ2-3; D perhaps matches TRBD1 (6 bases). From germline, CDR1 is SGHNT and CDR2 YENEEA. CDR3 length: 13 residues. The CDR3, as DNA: TGTGCCAGCAGCCGTACAGGGCTGAGTGACCCTAATTTT. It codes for CASSRTGLSDPNF.

The CDR3 DNA reads TGTGCCAGCAGTTACGACGCTAGCGTAACAGATACGCAGTATTTT. It specifies CASSYDASVTDTQYF. This sequence joins TRBV6-5 and TRBJ2-3; possible D gene TRBD2, 6 bases. V dropped 2 bases and J dropped 3 bases, with 12 bases sitting between them. The CDR3 sequence is 15 residues long. CDR1 and CDR2 from the germline V gene are MNHEY and SVGAGI.

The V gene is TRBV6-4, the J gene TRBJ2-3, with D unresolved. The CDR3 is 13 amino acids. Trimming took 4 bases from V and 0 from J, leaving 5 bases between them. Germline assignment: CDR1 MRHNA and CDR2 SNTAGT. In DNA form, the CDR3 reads TGTGCCAGCAGTGCGGCTAGCACAGATACGCAGTATTTT. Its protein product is CASSAASTDTQYF.

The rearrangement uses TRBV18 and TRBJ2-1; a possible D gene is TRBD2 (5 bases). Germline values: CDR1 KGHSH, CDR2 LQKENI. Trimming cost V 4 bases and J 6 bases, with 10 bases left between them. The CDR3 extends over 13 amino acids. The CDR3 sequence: CASSQLEGNEQFF. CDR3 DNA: TGTGCCAGCTCACAACTAGAGGGCAATGAGCAGTTCTTC.

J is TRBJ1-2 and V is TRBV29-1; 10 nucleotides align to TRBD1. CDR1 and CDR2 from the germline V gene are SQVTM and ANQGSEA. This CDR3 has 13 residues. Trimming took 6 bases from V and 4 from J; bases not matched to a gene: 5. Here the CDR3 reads CSVLTGGIYGYTF. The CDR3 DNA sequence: TGCAGCGTACTGACAGGGGGCATCTATGGCTACACCTTC.

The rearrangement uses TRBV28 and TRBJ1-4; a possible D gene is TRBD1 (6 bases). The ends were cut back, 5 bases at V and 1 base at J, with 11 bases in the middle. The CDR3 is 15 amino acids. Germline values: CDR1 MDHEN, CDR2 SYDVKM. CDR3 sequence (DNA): TGTGCCAGCAGTGTACAGGGTGTAACTAATGAAAAACTGTTTTTT. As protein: CASSVQGVTNEKLFF.

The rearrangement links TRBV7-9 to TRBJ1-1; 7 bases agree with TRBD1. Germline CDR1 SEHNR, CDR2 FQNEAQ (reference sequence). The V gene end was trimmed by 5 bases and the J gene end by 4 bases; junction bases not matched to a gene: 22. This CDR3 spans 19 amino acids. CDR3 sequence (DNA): TGTGCCAGCAGCCTACCAGGGGGTGCATACACGGGGGAGATCACTGAAGCTTTCTTT. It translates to CASSLPGGAYTGEITEAFF.

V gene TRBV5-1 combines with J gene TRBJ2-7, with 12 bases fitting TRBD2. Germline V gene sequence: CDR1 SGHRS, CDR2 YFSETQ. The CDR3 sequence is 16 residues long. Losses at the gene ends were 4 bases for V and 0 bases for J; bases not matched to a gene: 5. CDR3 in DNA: TGCGCCAGCAGCCCCCGACTAGCGGGGGCCTCCTACGAGCAGTACTTC. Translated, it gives CASSPRLAGASYEQYF.

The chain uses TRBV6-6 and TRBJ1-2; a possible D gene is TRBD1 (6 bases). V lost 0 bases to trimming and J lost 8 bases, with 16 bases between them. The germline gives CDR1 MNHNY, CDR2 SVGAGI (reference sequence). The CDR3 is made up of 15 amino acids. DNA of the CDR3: TGTGCCAGCAGTTACTCCCGGGCGGGGGCGGGGGGCTACACCTTC. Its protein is CASSYSRAGAGGYTF.

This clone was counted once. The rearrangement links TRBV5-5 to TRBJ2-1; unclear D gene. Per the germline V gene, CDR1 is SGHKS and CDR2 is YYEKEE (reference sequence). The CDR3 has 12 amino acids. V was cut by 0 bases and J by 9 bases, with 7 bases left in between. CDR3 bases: TGTGCCAGCAGCTTGGGCGTTCGTGAGCAGTTCTTC. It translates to CASSLGVREQFF. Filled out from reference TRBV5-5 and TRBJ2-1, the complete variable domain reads DAGVTQSPTHLIKTRGQQVTLRCSPISGHKSVSWYQQVLGQGPQFIFQYYEKEERGRGNFPDRFSARQFPNYSSELNVNALLLGDSALYLCASSLGVREQFFGPGTRLTVL.

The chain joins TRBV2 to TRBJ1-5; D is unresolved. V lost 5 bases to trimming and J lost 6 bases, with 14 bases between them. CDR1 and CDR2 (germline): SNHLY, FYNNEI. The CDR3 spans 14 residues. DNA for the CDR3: TGTGCCAGCAGTCCGAGGGAGGTCAGTCAGCCCCAGCATTTT. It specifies CASSPREVSQPQHF.